Listed below are T cell receptor beta chains from one sample, sequenced in a study of shared clonotypes between healthy human individuals. Data came from immunoSEQ multiplex PCR; TCRdb stores just in-frame clones and leaves some out. The profile covers 2 million to 2.5 million clones, with 90% to 95% appearing a single time and 0.13% taken by the ten largest. The sequencing sample was made of naive CD4+ T cells sorted from blood. The receptors derive from a man aged 18 to 30 in good health. CDR3s include the opening cysteine and the closing phenylalanine or tryptophan. D genes are given only for firm matches.

D	V	J	DNA	CDR3
TRBD2	TRBV7-2	TRBJ2-3	TGTGCCAGCTCTAGTCCCGACATAGCGGGGGGGCGGGCAGATACGCAGTATTTT	CASSSPDIAGGRADTQYF
TRBD1	TRBV10-1	TRBJ2-7	TGCGCCAGCAGTGAGGGGGCAGGGGGCATCTACGAGCAGTACTTC	CASSEGAGGIYEQYF
TRBD2	TRBV25-1	TRBJ2-2	TGTGCCAGCAGGTCGGAAGGGGCTAGCGGCACCGGGGAGCTGTTTTTT	CASRSEGASGTGELFF
TRBD2	TRBV19	TRBJ2-1	TGTGCCAGTGCGACTAGCGGGAGCTCCTACAATGAGCAGTTCTTC	CASATSGSSYNEQFF
NA	TRBV4-1	TRBJ1-2	TGCGCCAGCAGCCTCCCGGCCTGGGGCGGGGGCTACACCTTC	CASSLPAWGGGYTF
NA	TRBV19	TRBJ1-3	TGTGCCAGTAGCATCCCTGGGGGCTCTGGAAACACCATATATTTT	CASSIPGGSGNTIYF
NA	TRBV5-1	TRBJ1-2	TGCGCCAGCTCAGAGGCCAGAACCTATGGCTACACCTTC	CASSEARTYGYTF
NA	TRBV7-3	TRBJ1-1	TGTGCCAGCAGCTTGGGGTCGCCCACTGAAGCTTTCTTT	CASSLGSPTEAFF
TRBD2	TRBV19	TRBJ2-7	TGTGCCAGTAGCCCTCGGGGGGGGAGGGACGAGCAGTACTTC	CASSPRGGRDEQYF
TRBD2	TRBV18	TRBJ2-1	TGTGCCAGCTCACCACCTAGCGGGGGGACCTACAATGAGCAGTTCTTC	CASSPPSGGTYNEQFF
NA	TRBV30	TRBJ1-6	TGTGCCTGGGTCGGAGTCCTTCCCTCACCCCTCCACTTT	CAWVGVLPSPLHF
TRBD1	TRBV2	TRBJ1-1	TGTGCCAGCAGCCTTCAGGGGGGTCCTGAAGCTTTCTTT	CASSLQGGPEAFF
NA	TRBV6-6	TRBJ2-7	TGTGCCAGCACCGCCCCTCGGTTTTCCTACGAGCAGTACTTC	CASTAPRFSYEQYF
NA	TRBV1	TRBJ2-7	TGCACCAGCAGCCAAGATCGGACAGGGGGCATCCCTCTTGGGGCGGACCCCCCCGAGCAGTACTTC	CTSSQDRTGGIPLGADPPEQYF
NA	TRBV27	TRBJ2-7	TGTGCCAGCAGTCTCCGTCGGGTAGGTGTCGAGCAGTACTTC	CASSLRRVGVEQYF
NA	TRBV7-7	TRBJ1-3	TGTGCTAGCAGCTTAGCGAGGGAGCCTGGAAACACCATATATTTT	CASSLAREPGNTIYF